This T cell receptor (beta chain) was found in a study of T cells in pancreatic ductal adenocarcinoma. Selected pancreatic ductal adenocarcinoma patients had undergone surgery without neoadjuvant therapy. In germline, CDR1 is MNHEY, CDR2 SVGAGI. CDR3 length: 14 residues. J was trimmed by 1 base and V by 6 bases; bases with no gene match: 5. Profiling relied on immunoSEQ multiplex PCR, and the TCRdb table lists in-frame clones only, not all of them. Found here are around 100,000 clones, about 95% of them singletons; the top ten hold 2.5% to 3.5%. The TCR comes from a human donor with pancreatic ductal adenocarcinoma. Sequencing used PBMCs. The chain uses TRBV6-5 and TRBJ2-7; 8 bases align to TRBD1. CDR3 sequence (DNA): TGTGCCAGCAGCACTACAGGGGGTTCCTACGAGCAGTACTTC. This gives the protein CASSTTGGSYEQYF.